This T cell receptor beta chain was retrieved from a study of beta chain features in type 1 diabetes. Findings and caveats of the study: Type 1 diabetes patients had TCRB CDR3s that were shorter (moderately but significantly so) in all four CD4+ subsets.

This clone has just a few counts. Its matching antigen is unknown. The CDR3 is made up of 13 amino acids. Germline V gene lookup returns CDR1 SGHAT and CDR2 FQNNGV. V was trimmed by 2 bases and J by 5 bases, leaving 7 bases between them. Isolated RNA was reverse transcribed in full, so expressed TCRB transcripts were sequenced. Sequencing used immunoSEQ multiplex PCR; TCRdb keeps in-frame clones, though not all of them. The table includes a few hundred thousand clones, 9.6% detected once. The sequencing sample was made of central memory CD4+ T cells from blood. The clonotype was recovered from a man aged 25 to 40 with type 1 diabetes. V gene TRBV11-2 combines with J gene TRBJ2-1; unclear D gene. DNA for the CDR3: TGTGCCAGCAGCTTAAATCGCGACAATGAGCAGTTCTTC. Protein product: CASSLNRDNEQFF.